This entry concerns a single TCR beta chain. The data stem from a study of shared clonotypes between healthy human individuals. The CDR3 length is 13 residues. V lost 3 bases, J lost 3 bases, and 2 bases stayed unmatched. The germline V gene encodes CDR1 SGHRS and CDR2 YFSETQ. The method was immunoSEQ multiplex PCR; TCRdb's version includes in-frame clones alone and lacks a portion of them. Among 950,000 to 1,300,000 clones listed, around four fifths were seen once. This clonotype originated in a young man in good health. The rearrangement joins TRBV5-1 to TRBJ2-7; 8 bases line up with TRBD1. Sequencing was done on a sample of memory CD4+ T cells sorted from blood. Documented subset: CD45RA-negative fraction. In nucleotides, the CDR3 is TGCGCCAGCAGCTCAGGGGGCTTCTACGAGCAGTACTTC. Amino acids: CASSSGGFYEQYF.